This T cell receptor beta chain was sequenced for a study of CD8+ T cells in alopecia areata. Study summary: Severity among treated patients was scored by the percentage of scalp area affected. Study-wide findings and caveats: With tofacitinib ongoing, many expanded lesional clones persisted in both scalp and blood. How baseline CD8+ expansion relates to response remains uncertain (there was one nonresponder).

The sample's treatment: oral pan-JAK inhibitor, 5-10 mg twice daily. After isolation, RNA underwent reverse transcription to generate cDNA as the sequencing template. Clones were sequenced by immunoSEQ multiplex PCR, and TCRdb holds only the in-frame ones, with some missing. In the table there are approximately 210,000 clones, over 55% of which are singletons. Germline V lookup: CDR1 SGHRS, CDR2 YFSETQ. The CDR3 consists of 16 residues. V dropped 1 base and J dropped 7; count of bases not matched to a gene: 11. This clone was observed many times. Antigen: not known. The sequenced sample was CD4+ T cells sorted from blood, obtained at week 24, from a patient treated with tofacitinib. This chain links TRBV5-1 with TRBJ2-1, with TRBD2 matching 7 bases. This clonotype was obtained from a human donor with alopecia areata. CDR3 nucleotide sequence: TGCGCCAGCAGCTTGTCCAGCGGGGCCGGGGGGAATGAGCAGTTCTTC. Its translation is CASSLSSGAGGNEQFF.